A single sample gave rise to the 24 T cell receptor beta chains below, sequenced in a study of spatial heterogeneity in lung cancer (dated by TCRdb to 2018 to 2020). Overall results and qualifications from the work: A correlation was observed between the number of expanded intratumoral alpha and beta TCRs and the tumor nonsynonymous mutation count.

The time point label, as the study defines it: sample taken at primary tumor resection. These TCRs' antigens remain unknown. Library preparation employed 5' RACE. The instrument given in TCRdb is NextSeq 500. TCRdb handled the public reads itself, with Q25 trimming in fastp and clone calling in MiXCR, and kept productive beta chains. Rows matching on CDR3 protein sequence are summarized as one entry with the most common DNA and genes. The sample records a few thousand distinct CDR3 sequences, around 5.9% of which are singletons. 14% to 15% of the sample goes to the ten largest clones. Sequencing was performed on lung tumor tissue, taken at surgery. All receptors come from a male donor with early-stage non-small cell lung cancer.

This clonotype is labeled medium-sized. This rearrangement joins TRBV6-2 or TRBV6-3 to TRBJ2-7; TRBD1 matches at 7 bases. This CDR3 region has 13 residues. CDR1 is MNHEY and CDR2 is SVGEGT in the germline V gene. J was trimmed by 3 bases and V by 5 bases; bases with no gene match: 4. CDR3 loop: CASSRDSGYEQYF. The CDR3 nucleotides read TGTGCCAGCAGTCGGGACAGCGGCTACGAGCAGTACTTC.

This clonotype qualifies as medium-sized. The V call is TRBV6-1, the J call TRBJ2-3; TRBD1 agrees at 8 bases. Per the germline V gene, CDR1 is MNHNS and CDR2 is SASEGT. The trim removed 5 bases at V and 6 bases at J, leaving 10 bases unmatched. The CDR3 extends over 15 amino acids. The CDR3 loop is CASSFGQGGIDTQYF. In nucleotides, the CDR3 is TGTGCCAGCAGTTTTGGACAGGGCGGGATCGATACGCAGTATTTT.

Sample share makes this clonotype medium-sized (0.01 to 0.1%). The chain combines TRBV5-4 with TRBJ2-2; tentative D call: TRBD2 (5 bases). Trimming took off 0 bases at V and 6 bases at J, with 15 bases between the two ends. CDR1 and CDR2 from the germline V gene are SGHNT and YYREEE (reference sequence). The CDR3 totals 16 residues. The CDR3 spells CASSLAARVEAGELFF. CDR3 in DNA: TGTGCCAGCAGCTTGGCCGCGAGGGTCGAAGCCGGGGAGCTGTTTTTT.

This clonotype rates as medium-sized. The V and J genes are TRBV5-1 and TRBJ1-1; D possibly corresponds to TRBD1 (6 bases). The germline V gene encodes CDR1 SGHRS and CDR2 YFSETQ. The CDR3 extends over 13 amino acids. The V end was cut by 3 bases, the J end by 1 base, with 7 bases between. The CDR3 DNA reads TGCGCCAGCAGCTGGACAGAGAACACTGAAGCTTTCTTT. It translates to CASSWTENTEAFF.

In its sample, this clonotype is medium-sized. The rearrangement uses TRBV4-1 and TRBJ2-3; perhaps D is TRBD1 or TRBD2 (5 bases each). The CDR3 contains 14 residues. Trimming took 0 bases from V and 3 from J, leaving 7 bases between them. The germline gives CDR1 MGHRA, CDR2 YSYEKL. The CDR3 is CASSQDWGTDTQYF. CDR3 DNA: TGCGCCAGCAGCCAAGACTGGGGGACAGATACGCAGTATTTT.

This clonotype was seen ten or more times. V gene TRBV20-1 combines with J gene TRBJ2-5; the D call may be TRBD1 or TRBD2 (5 bases each). Germline V CDR1 and CDR2: DFQATT, SNEGSKA (reference sequence). This CDR3 contains 15 residues. V was clipped by 0 bases and J by 4 bases, with 15 bases between them. DNA for the CDR3: TGCAGTGCTAGAGATTCCCGGGGCCCCCGAGAGACCCAGTACTTC. Protein: CSARDSRGPRETQYF.

In this sample, this clonotype is medium-sized. The chain uses TRBV21-1 and TRBJ2-3. TRBV21-1 is marked as a pseudogene. CDR3 length: 13 residues. The DNA for the CDR3 is TGTGCCAGCAGCAAAGGGCACACAGATACGCAGTATTTT. This translates into CASSKGHTDTQYF.

The table lists this clonotype with many counts. V gene TRBV29-1 combines with J gene TRBJ2-5, with a possible D match to TRBD1 (6 bases). This CDR3 comprises 12 residues. Germline CDR1 reads SQVTM; CDR2 reads ANQGSEA. Trimming shortened V by 7 bases and J by 2 bases, and 11 bases separated the two germline ends. CDR3 protein: CSGAQGQETQYF. CDR3 nucleotides: TGCAGCGGCGCACAGGGACAAGAGACCCAGTACTTC.

The chain has TRBV10-3 and TRBJ1-1, with D perhaps TRBD1 (5 bases). The V end was cut by 2 bases, the J end by 8 bases, with 18 bases between. CDR1 is ENHRY, CDR2 SYGVKD, per germline. The CDR3 runs to 15 residues. CDR3 in amino acids: CAISETRQYPREAFF. The CDR3 DNA sequence: TGTGCCATCAGTGAGACACGACAGTATCCCAGGGAAGCTTTCTTT.

Within the sample, this clonotype is medium-sized. V gene TRBV6-1 combines with J gene TRBJ1-1; unclear D gene. This CDR3 spans 13 amino acids. Germline V gives CDR1 MNHNS, CDR2 SASEGT. Trimming left V 2 bases short and J 6 bases short, with 10 bases between. CDR3 region: CASSESGRSEAFF. Here the CDR3 DNA reads TGTGCCAGCAGTGAAAGTGGGAGATCTGAAGCTTTCTTT.

The rearrangement joins TRBV29-1 to TRBJ1-1; D is uncertain. The CDR3 totals 14 residues. V was shortened by 6 bases and J by 7 bases, with 21 bases between the two germline ends. CDR1 is SQVTM, CDR2 ANQGSEA, per germline. The CDR3 bases are TGCAGCGTGCCCAGAACCGAGGGCAGCGGTGAAGCTTTCTTT. This sequence encodes CSVPRTEGSGEAFF.

This clonotype was detected ten times or more. The rearrangement links TRBV5-1 to TRBJ1-5; no reliable D call. The CDR3 is 12 residues long. The germline CDR1 and CDR2 sequences are SGHRS and YFSETQ. Deletions cut 8 bases from V and 7 bases from J, with 13 bases between. The CDR3 here is CARETGRQPQHF. DNA for the CDR3: TGCGCCAGAGAGACCGGGCGCCAGCCCCAGCATTTT. Filled out from reference TRBV5-1 and TRBJ1-5, the complete variable domain reads KAGVTQTPRYLIKTRGQQVTLSCSPISGHRSVSWYQQTPGQGLQFLFEYFSETQRNKGNFPGRFSGRQFSNSRSEMNVSTLELGDSALYLCARETGRQPQHFGDGTRLSIL.

The chain couples TRBV11-1 to TRBJ2-5, with 8 bases matching TRBD2. The CDR3 contains 16 residues. Looked up from germline, CDR1 is SGHAT and CDR2 is FQDESV (reference sequence). The trim removed 3 bases at V and 7 bases at J, leaving 13 bases unmatched. Written as DNA, the CDR3 is TGTGCCAGCAGCTTCTTAGCCTCCGGGACTAGTGTGACCCAGTACTTC. It yields the protein CASSFLASGTSVTQYF.

This clonotype was found many times. The V call is TRBV3-1, the J call TRBJ2-3; the match to TRBD1 covers 8 bases. V dropped 2 bases and J dropped 4; count of bases not matched to a gene: 5. Germline CDR1 LGHDT, CDR2 YNNKEL (reference sequence). The CDR3 has 15 amino acids. The CDR3 reads CASSQQGAGSDTQYF. CDR3 bases: TGTGCCAGCAGCCAACAGGGGGCAGGTTCAGATACGCAGTATTTT.

This clonotype occurred a few times. One base away lies a much larger clone, so this may be a sequencing read error. The V call is TRBV12-3 or TRBV12-4, the J call TRBJ1-4; D call uncertain. This CDR3 region has 13 residues. V shed 6 bases and J shed 8 bases, with 13 bases lying between them. The CDR3: CASRYGAGEKLFF. The CDR3 coding sequence is TGTGCCAGCAGATATGGCGCCGGCGAAAAACTGTTTTTT.

In this sample, this clonotype is medium-sized (0.01 to 0.1%). The V gene is TRBV12-3 or TRBV12-4, the J gene TRBJ2-3; D gene uncertain. V lost 6 bases and J lost 1, with 2 bases in between. This CDR3 contains 11 residues. Here the CDR3 DNA reads TGTGCCAGCAGCCGCACAGATACGCAGTATTTT. Translation gives CASSRTDTQYF.

This clonotype is medium-sized by share. This chain links TRBV5-4 with TRBJ2-1, with D maybe TRBD1 (6 bases). V was clipped by 4 bases and J by 5 bases, with 16 bases between them. The CDR3 has 15 amino acids. Germline CDR1 and CDR2: SGHNT and YYREEE (reference sequence). CDR3 DNA sequence: TGTGCCAGCAGCGAGCCCCCAGGGGCCGACAATGAGCAGTTCTTC. It is translated as CASSEPPGADNEQFF.

Within the sample, this clonotype is medium-sized. The chain combines TRBV6-1 with TRBJ1-5, with D possibly being TRBD1 (6 bases). The V gene lost 9 bases and the J gene lost 3 bases, with 12 bases spanning the gap. The CDR3 totals 13 residues. The germline V gene has CDR1 MNHNS and CDR2 SASEGT. The DNA for the CDR3 is TGTGCCAGTACTGGGGGCTTCAATCAGCCCCAGCATTTT. Amino acid sequence: CASTGGFNQPQHF.

This clonotype is medium-sized by share. The chain links TRBV28 to TRBJ1-3; D is ambiguous. The CDR3 totals 15 residues. The germline V gene encodes CDR1 MDHEN and CDR2 SYDVKM. Trimming left V 10 bases short and J 1 base short, with 17 bases between. This CDR3 reads CATSGTAGSGNTIYF. Written as DNA, the CDR3 is TGTGCCACCTCGGGCACGGCCGGTTCTGGAAACACCATATATTTT.

Sample share makes this clonotype medium-sized. The chain uses TRBV5-1 and TRBJ2-7; a weak D match, TRBD1 (6 bases). V lost 0 bases to trimming and J lost 2 bases, with 9 bases between them. This CDR3 is built from 14 residues. Germline CDR1 reads SGHRS; CDR2 reads YFSETQ. The chain's CDR3 is CASSLGDTAYEQYF. The CDR3 bases are TGCGCCAGCAGCTTGGGGGACACAGCCTACGAGCAGTACTTC.

By share, this clonotype counts as medium-sized. This sequence joins TRBV12-3 or TRBV12-4 and TRBJ2-5; perhaps TRBD2 as D (6 bases). Trimming shortened V by 1 base and J by 1 base, and 10 bases separated the two germline ends. The CDR3 contains 15 residues. CDR3 in DNA: TGTGCCAGCAGTTTAGGTGGGACTGCCCAAGAGACCCAGTACTTC. Amino acids: CASSLGGTAQETQYF.

The chain joins TRBV10-3 to TRBJ2-1; D is ambiguous. The CDR3 is 13 amino acids. Looked up from germline, CDR1 is ENHRY and CDR2 is SYGVKD. V was pared by 3 bases and J by 6 bases, with 9 bases between. CDR3 sequence reads: CAISDLLSNEQFF. CDR3 coding DNA: TGTGCCATCAGTGACCTCCTTTCCAATGAGCAGTTCTTC.

This clonotype is labeled medium-sized. The rearrangement links TRBV11-3 to TRBJ2-1; TRBD1 matches 12 bases. Germline-derived CDR1 and CDR2 are SGHNT and YENEEA. The CDR3 has 15 amino acids. After removal of 3 bases from V and 9 bases from J, the junction contained 6 bases not matched to a gene. The CDR3 DNA reads as TGTGCCAGCAGCTTGATGGGACAGGGGGCTGGTGAGCAGTTCTTC. It encodes CASSLMGQGAGEQFF.

This clonotype was counted ten times or more. The chain carries TRBV23-1 and TRBJ1-5; possible D gene TRBD1, 5 bases. TRBV23-1 qualifies as an ORF whose function is uncertain. Trimming pared 6 bases from V and 14 bases from J, leaving 23 bases between. This CDR3 is built from 14 residues. CDR3 amino acids: CASRGFARDSPKHF. In DNA form, the CDR3 reads TGCGCCAGCAGGGGCTTCGCCCGGGACTCCCCCAAGCATTTT.